This entry concerns a single T cell receptor beta chain. Its specificity is unknown. This sample was taken from a study of cytomegalovirus exposure and HLA in healthy donors. Whole-study findings and limits: Generally TCR sequences proved uncommon, though certain public TCRs appeared in numerous donors.

Primers: 60 Vbeta forward and 13 Jbeta reverse. Clones were sequenced by immunoSEQ multiplex PCR, and TCRdb holds only the in-frame ones, with some missing. The sample holds 150,000 to 200,000 clones, more than 75% seen once. This CDR3 region has 14 residues. Germline V gene sequence: CDR1 LNHDA, CDR2 SQIVND (reference sequence). Between the trimmed V and J ends, which lost 3 bases and 9 bases, there was a span of 12 bases. The sequencing input was PBMCs. The V and J genes are TRBV19 and TRBJ1-6; D might be TRBD1 (5 bases). The clonotype comes from a woman between 50 and 59 years old in good health and CMV-seronegative. The CDR3 nucleotides read TGTGCCAGTAGTATTGGGCAGGGAGGTTCACCCCTCCACTTT. Protein sequence: CASSIGQGGSPLHF.